A single sample is the source of the 27 T cell receptor beta chains below, sequenced in a study of radiotherapy plus CTLA-4 blockade in lung cancer. Only in-frame clones appear in the TCRdb table, and some are missing; sequencing was by immunoSEQ multiplex PCR. The sample lists roughly 63,000 clones, about 72% occurring once. The sequencing here drew on peripheral blood, taken from a patient treated with radiotherapy plus ipilimumab. The receptors come from a human donor with non-small cell lung cancer whose response to radiotherapy plus ipilimumab could not be evaluated.

This rearrangement joins TRBV5-1 to TRBJ1-3; 7 bases agree with TRBD1. Looked up from germline, CDR1 is SGHRS and CDR2 is YFSETQ. The CDR3 loop spans 15 amino acids. The ends lost 1 base at V and 6 bases at J; junction bases unmatched: 7. In DNA, the CDR3 is TGCGCCAGCAGCTTGTTCAGTGACAGGGCAAACACCATATATTTT. This codes for CASSLFSDRANTIYF.

V is TRBV11-3 and J is TRBJ2-5; the match to TRBD1 covers 7 bases. Germline V CDR1 and CDR2: SGHNT, YENEEA. With V trimmed by 6 bases and J by 4 bases, 17 bases remained unmatched. The length of the CDR3 is 17 residues. The CDR3 region has the DNA TGTGCCAGCAGTTCCTTCCCTCCGGCACAGGGGCTAGAGACCCAGTACTTC. Translating gives CASSSFPPAQGLETQYF.

The chain has TRBV5-5 and TRBJ2-7; a possible D gene is TRBD2 (5 bases). The V and J ends lost 3 bases and 2 bases respectively, with 12 bases between them. The CDR3 has 14 amino acids. In germline, CDR1 is SGHKS, CDR2 YYEKEE (reference sequence). As DNA, the CDR3 is TGTGCCAGCAGCTCAGAGCAGCGGACCTACGAGCAGTACTTC. Amino acid sequence: CASSSEQRTYEQYF.

This rearrangement joins TRBV6-1 to TRBJ1-6; no clear D. This CDR3 has 14 residues. V was shortened by 10 bases and J by 7 bases, with 17 bases between the two germline ends. Germline CDR1 is MNHNS and CDR2 is SASEGT. The CDR3 reads CAILFSNGNSPLHF. The CDR3 nucleotides are TGTGCCATCCTATTTTCAAACGGGAATTCACCCCTCCACTTT.

The J gene is TRBJ2-3, the V gene TRBV5-8, with 7 bases fitting TRBD2. The CDR3 is made up of 17 amino acids. J gave up 2 bases and V 1 base, and 10 bases lay outside the gene matches. The germline gives CDR1 SGHTS, CDR2 YDEGEE. The CDR3 DNA reads TGTGCCAGCAGCTTGATGGGGGGGTTCCCCTACACAGATACGCAGTATTTT. Protein: CASSLMGGFPYTDTQYF.

The chain couples TRBV5-1 to TRBJ2-7; 7 nucleotides line up with TRBD2. This CDR3 contains 16 residues. Unmatched junction bases numbered 15, after V lost 6 bases and J lost 3 bases. Germline loops: CDR1 SGHRS, CDR2 YFSETQ. The CDR3 bases are TGCGCCAGCATGCTTCGGCTAGGACTAGGAAACTACGAGCAGTACTTC. Its translation is CASMLRLGLGNYEQYF.

This chain joins TRBV11-1 and TRBJ1-5, with D unresolved. CDR3 length equals 15 residues. Trimming left V 4 bases short and J 1 base short, with 11 bases between. Germline V gene data show CDR1 as SGHAT and CDR2 as FQDESV (reference sequence). The CDR3 loop is CASSSGPGSNQPQHF. Written as DNA, the CDR3 is TGTGCCAGCAGCTCCGGCCCGGGGAGCAATCAGCCCCAGCATTTT.

This clone was observed once. This chain uses TRBV9 with TRBJ2-7; 12 bases map to TRBD1. Germline lookup yields CDR1 SGDLS and CDR2 YYNGEE. The CDR3 consists of 16 residues. After removal of 0 bases from V and 5 bases from J, the junction contained 6 bases not matched to a gene. DNA of the CDR3: TGTGCCAGCAGCGTAGTCGGGACAGGGGGCCCCCACGAGCAGTACTTC. Encoded protein: CASSVVGTGGPHEQYF.

Of note for this clone: Other nucleotide sequences from this sample produce the same CDR3. This chain joins TRBV4-1 and TRBJ2-7, with D uncertain. Trimming removed 1 base at V and 4 bases at J, with 11 bases between. Per the germline V gene, CDR1 is MGHRA and CDR2 is YSYEKL. This CDR3 region has 14 residues. Here the CDR3 DNA reads TGCGCCAGCAGCCAAGGGCGACAATCTTACGAGCAGTACTTC. It translates to CASSQGRQSYEQYF.

This clone was seen more than once but under ten times. CDR3 residues: CAWSDGTSVETQYF. The CDR3 DNA follows: TGTGCCTGGAGTGACGGGACTAGCGTCGAGACCCAGTACTTC. The V gene is TRBV30, the J gene TRBJ2-5; 10 bases fit TRBD2. CDR3 size: 14 residues. Germline trimming cut 1 base from V and 5 bases from J; bases unmatched to any gene: 4. Per the germline V gene, CDR1 is GTSNPN and CDR2 is SVGIG (reference sequence).

This clone was seen more than once but under ten times. The chain links TRBV4-2 to TRBJ2-7; 8 nucleotides align to TRBD1. CDR3 length equals 14 residues. The germline CDR1 and CDR2 sequences are LGHNA and YNFKEQ. Trimming took 2 bases from V and 5 from J; bases not matched to a gene: 5. The CDR3 is CASSQQDRVNEQYF. In DNA form, the CDR3 reads TGTGCCAGCAGCCAACAGGACAGGGTTAACGAGCAGTACTTC.

The CDR3: CASTLTSGGTYNEQFF. DNA for the CDR3: TGTGCCAGTACCCTCACTTCGGGGGGCACCTACAATGAGCAGTTCTTC. The chain joins TRBV19 to TRBJ2-1, with D perhaps TRBD2 (7 bases). The V and J ends lost 7 bases and 2 bases respectively, with 18 bases between them. Germline CDR1 and CDR2: LNHDA and SQIVND (reference sequence). The CDR3 is made up of 16 amino acids.

The table lists this clone with a few counts. The chain is built from TRBV19 and TRBJ1-4; TRBD1 matches at 7 bases. The CDR3 consists of 11 residues. The V and J ends lost 8 bases and 13 bases, in that order; junction bases with no gene match: 7. The germline V gene has CDR1 LNHDA and CDR2 SQIVND (reference sequence). CDR3 bases: TGTGCCAGTTTACAGGGGCTTAGACTGTTTTTT. Its translation is CASLQGLRLFF. Using reference TRBV19 and TRBJ1-4 for the parts outside the CDR3, the full variable domain is DGGITQSPKYLFRKEGQNVTLSCEQNLNHDAMYWYRQDPGQGLRLIYYSQIVNDFQKGDIAEGYSVSREKKESFPLTVTSAQKNPTAFYLCASLQGLRLFFGSGTQLSVL.

V is TRBV20-1 and J is TRBJ1-2, with a possible D match to TRBD1 (5 bases). Germline CDR1 and CDR2: DFQATT and SNEGSKA (reference sequence). Trimming pared 3 bases from V and 6 bases from J, leaving 8 bases between. The CDR3 length is 11 residues. The CDR3 here is CSARGRDGYTF. The CDR3, as DNA: TGCAGTGCTAGGGGCAGGGATGGCTACACCTTC.

This clone was recorded only once. This rearrangement joins TRBV29-1 to TRBJ1-5; D gene uncertain. Germline CDR1 reads SQVTM; CDR2 reads ANQGSEA. Trimming removed 1 base from V and 0 bases from J, with 16 bases in between. The CDR3 covers 17 residues. The CDR3 loop reads CSVEGPLDGDSNQPQHF. For the CDR3, the DNA is TGCAGCGTTGAAGGGCCTCTCGACGGGGATAGCAATCAGCCCCAGCATTTT.

The rearrangement links TRBV10-2 to TRBJ2-5, with 12 bases identical to TRBD2. The DNA end favors TRBJ2-7, so the J call may be wrong. Germline loops: CDR1 WSHSY, CDR2 SAAADI. The CDR3 sequence is 17 residues long. The CDR3, as DNA: TGCGCCAGCAGTGGTCGTCTTGGACTAGCGGGGACCTACGAGCAGTACTTC. It yields the protein CASSGRLGLAGTYEQYF.

This clone occurred a few times. V gene TRBV7-9 combines with J gene TRBJ2-7, with 7 bases lining up with TRBD1. The CDR3 contains 17 residues. V trimming: 5 bases; J trimming: 5 bases; junction bases outside the gene matches: 18. CDR1 is SEHNR and CDR2 is FQNEAQ in the germline V gene (reference sequence). The CDR3 nucleotides read TGTGCCAGCAGCCAGGGGCTCGGACAGGCCCAGGGGGACGAGCAGTACTTC. Amino acids: CASSQGLGQAQGDEQYF.

The J gene is TRBJ1-1, the V gene TRBV6-1; no clear D. This CDR3 region has 11 residues. The V end was cut by 7 bases, the J end by 1 base, with 4 bases between. CDR1 MNHNS and CDR2 SASEGT come from the germline V gene. The chain's CDR3 is CASTSNTEAFF. CDR3 DNA: TGTGCCAGCACCTCGAACACTGAAGCTTTCTTT.

The CDR3 reads CASSLIAGGTDTQYF. CDR3 nucleotide sequence: TGTGCCAGCAGCTTAATAGCGGGGGGCACAGATACGCAGTATTTT. The chain uses TRBV13 and TRBJ2-3; 9 bases align to TRBD2. V lost 2 bases and J lost 1; bases outside the gene matches: 1. The length of the CDR3 is 15 residues. CDR1 and CDR2 (germline): PRHDT, FYEKMQ (reference sequence).

This chain connects TRBV5-1 to TRBJ2-1; 7 bases line up with TRBD1. The germline gives CDR1 SGHRS, CDR2 YFSETQ. V dropped 3 bases and J dropped 7; count of bases not matched to a gene: 10. The CDR3 has 15 residues. This CDR3 is CASSSRDRVLNEQFF. The CDR3 DNA reads TGCGCCAGCAGCTCCCGTGACAGGGTTTTAAATGAGCAGTTCTTC.

The V gene is TRBV7-2, the J gene TRBJ2-7, with TRBD2 identical over 9 bases. The length of the CDR3 is 12 residues. Germline CDR1 SGHTA, CDR2 FQGNSA. V lost 5 bases to trimming and J lost 8 bases; unmatched junction nucleotides: 4. The CDR3 loop is CASSLTSGKQYF. DNA for the CDR3: TGTGCCAGCAGCCTGACTAGCGGCAAGCAGTACTTC. The full variable domain, with the rest looked up from reference TRBV7-2 and TRBJ2-7, is GAGVSQSPSNKVTEKGKDVELRCDPISGHTALYWYRQSLGQGLEFLIYFQGNSAPDKSGLPSDRFSAERTGGSVSTLTIQRTQQEDSAVYLCASSLTSGKQYFGPGTRLTVT.

J is TRBJ1-4 and V is TRBV5-1; 10 bases match TRBD1. Germline V gene data show CDR1 as SGHRS and CDR2 as YFSETQ. The CDR3 has 14 residues. Unmatched junction bases numbered 2, after V lost 3 bases and J lost 6 bases. As DNA, the CDR3 is TGCGCCAGCAGCTGGGACAGGGGAGATGAAAAACTGTTTTTT. The encoded protein is CASSWDRGDEKLFF.

In DNA, the CDR3 is TGTGCCAGCAGGCGGGGACAGAACTATGGCTACACCTTC. Its protein is CASRRGQNYGYTF. The rearrangement joins TRBV2 to TRBJ1-2, with 7 bases aligning to TRBD1. With 6 bases clipped from V and 2 bases from J, the junction kept 3 bases outside the gene matches. This CDR3 region has 13 residues. The germline gives CDR1 SNHLY, CDR2 FYNNEI.

The chain is built from TRBV5-1 and TRBJ2-7; no clear D gene. The CDR3 runs to 14 residues. Trimming stripped 0 bases from V and 1 base from J, with 8 bases between. CDR1 and CDR2 (germline): SGHRS, YFSETQ. The CDR3, as DNA: TGCGCCAGCAGCTTGGAATCGAGTTCCTACGAGCAGTACTTC. Protein sequence: CASSLESSSYEQYF.

Worth noting for this clone: One end of the junction does not line up with germline, which may come from a read error. The CDR3 region is CASSEPIEAVSVF. The CDR3 region has the DNA TGTGCCAGCAGTGAGCCTATCGAGGCAGTCAGTGTCTTT. The chain couples TRBV25-1 to TRBJ1-1, with D hard to call. The CDR3 loop spans 13 amino acids. CDR1 and CDR2 (germline): MGHDK, SYGVNS.

The rearrangement links TRBV30 to TRBJ2-7; 9 bases line up with TRBD2. There are 15 residues in the CDR3. V shed 2 bases, J shed 0 bases, and the junction held 5 bases outside the gene matches. CDR1 and CDR2 from the germline V gene are GTSNPN and SVGIG (reference sequence). The CDR3 spells CAWSKGLAPSYEQYF. CDR3 nucleotide sequence: TGTGCCTGGAGTAAGGGACTAGCACCCTCCTACGAGCAGTACTTC.

The V call is TRBV2, the J call TRBJ2-3, with 7 bases that match TRBD1. V lost 7 bases to trimming and J lost 4 bases; unmatched junction nucleotides: 14. This CDR3 is built from 16 residues. Germline V gives CDR1 SNHLY, CDR2 FYNNEI. The CDR3 region is CASTPLDRARPDTQYF. The CDR3 nucleotides are TGTGCCAGCACACCCCTAGACAGGGCCAGACCAGATACGCAGTATTTT. Full variable domain (outside the CDR3, taken from reference TRBV2 and TRBJ2-3): EPEVTQTPSHQVTQMGQEVILRCVPISNHLYFYWYRQILGQKVEFLVSFYNNEISEKSEIFDDQFSVERPDGSNFTLKIRSTKLEDSAMYFCASTPLDRARPDTQYFGPGTRLTVL.